This T cell receptor beta chain was retrieved from a study of control samples from healthy donors and cancer patients. Per germline, CDR1 SGHRS and CDR2 YFSETQ. V shed 4 bases, J shed 6 bases, and the junction held 3 bases outside the gene matches. This CDR3 region has 13 residues. The method was immunoSEQ multiplex PCR; TCRdb's version includes in-frame clones alone and lacks a portion of them. The sample records some 130,000 clones, approximately 92% being singletons. The origin of this receptor is a woman between 45 and 65 years old in good health. Material for sequencing was blood. The rearrangement links TRBV5-1 to TRBJ2-7, with TRBD1 matching 11 bases. The CDR3 sequence is CASSPGTGGEQYF. The CDR3, as DNA: TGCGCCAGCAGCCCCGGGACAGGGGGCGAGCAGTACTTC.